The present TCR beta chain was sequenced within a study of T cell repertoires in aging, cancer and after chemotherapy. Looked up from germline, CDR1 is PRHDT and CDR2 is FYEKMQ (reference sequence). The CDR3 has 13 amino acids. Trimming took 0 bases from V and 7 from J, leaving 9 bases between them. Multiplex touch-down PCR with TRB-A/B primers amplified rearranged V-D-J TRB sequences. TCRdb redid the calling of the multiplex PCR reads with MiXCR, one entry per CDR3 protein. The sample has approximately 5,000 distinct CDR3 sequences; around 40% are singletons. The template was genomic DNA from peripheral blood, not RNA.

The clonotype originates from a human donor with a blood cancer. Material: blood. The chain combines TRBV13 with TRBJ1-2; the D gene is possibly TRBD1 (5 bases). The CDR3 DNA follows: TGTGCCAGCAGCTTAGGGGGCGGGGCTGGCTACACCTTC. This encodes CASSLGGGAGYTF. The variable domain in full, with the rest retrieved from reference TRBV13 and TRBJ1-2, is AAGVIQSPRHLIKEKRETATLKCYPIPRHDTVYWYQQGPGQDPQFLISFYEKMQSDKGSIPDRFSAQQFSDYHSELNMSSLELGDSALYFCASSLGGGAGYTFGSGTRLTVV.